This TCR beta chain was profiled in a study of CD8 T cells in Susac syndrome. Study-level results: Regarding the TCR sequencing and HLA analysis, the study admitted that a relatively small number of individuals were involved.

As regards this clonotype: Its antigen is as yet unknown.

Reverse transcription of 0.5 to 1 ug RNA was performed with random hexamers. Each CDR3 protein is one row after TCRdb ran MiXCR on the immunoSEQ multiplex PCR reads. Of some 400,000 distinct CDR3 sequences in the sample, approximately 89% are singletons; the top ten hold 0.12%. High-throughput TCR beta sequencing covered peripheral CD8+ and CD4+ T cells. This CDR3 comprises 16 residues. Trimming stripped 0 bases from V and 4 bases from J, with 12 bases between. Germline V gives CDR1 MGHDK, CDR2 SYGVNS. This clonotype was sampled from a human donor with multiple sclerosis. The rearrangement links TRBV25-1 to TRBJ2-2; D ambiguous. Input material: CD8+ T cells from PBMCs. CDR3 nucleotide sequence: TGTGCCAGCAGTGAATATTTTATTGGGATCACCGGGGAGCTGTTTTTT. Protein: CASSEYFIGITGELFF.